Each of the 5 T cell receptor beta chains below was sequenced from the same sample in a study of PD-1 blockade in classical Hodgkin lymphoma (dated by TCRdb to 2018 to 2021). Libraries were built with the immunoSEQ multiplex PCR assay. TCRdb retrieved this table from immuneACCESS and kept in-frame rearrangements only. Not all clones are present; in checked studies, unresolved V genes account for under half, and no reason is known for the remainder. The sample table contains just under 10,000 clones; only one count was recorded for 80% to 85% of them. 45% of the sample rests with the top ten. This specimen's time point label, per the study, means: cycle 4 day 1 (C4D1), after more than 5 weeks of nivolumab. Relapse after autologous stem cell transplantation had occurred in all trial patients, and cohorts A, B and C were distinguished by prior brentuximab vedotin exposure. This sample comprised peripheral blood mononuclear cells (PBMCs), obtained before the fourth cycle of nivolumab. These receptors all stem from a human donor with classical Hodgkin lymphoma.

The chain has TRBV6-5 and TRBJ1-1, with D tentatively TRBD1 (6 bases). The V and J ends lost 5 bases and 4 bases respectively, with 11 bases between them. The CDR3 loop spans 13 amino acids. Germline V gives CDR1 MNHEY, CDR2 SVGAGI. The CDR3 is CASSLQGLTEAFF. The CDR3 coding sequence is TGTGCCAGCAGTCTCCAGGGGCTCACTGAAGCTTTCTTT.

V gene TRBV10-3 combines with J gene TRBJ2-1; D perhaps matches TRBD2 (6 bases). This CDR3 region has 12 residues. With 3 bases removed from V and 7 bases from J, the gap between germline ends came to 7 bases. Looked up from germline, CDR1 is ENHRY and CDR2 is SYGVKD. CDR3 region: CAISDGGNEQFF. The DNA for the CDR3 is TGTGCCATCAGTGATGGGGGGAATGAGCAGTTCTTC.

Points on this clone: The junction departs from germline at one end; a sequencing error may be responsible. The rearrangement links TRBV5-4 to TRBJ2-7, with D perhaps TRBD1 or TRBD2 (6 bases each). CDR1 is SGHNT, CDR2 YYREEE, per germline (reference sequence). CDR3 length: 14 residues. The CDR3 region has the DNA TGTGCTAGCATGCCCTGGGAGGCACAGGGAGAGCAGTACTTC. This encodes CASMPWEAQGEQYF.

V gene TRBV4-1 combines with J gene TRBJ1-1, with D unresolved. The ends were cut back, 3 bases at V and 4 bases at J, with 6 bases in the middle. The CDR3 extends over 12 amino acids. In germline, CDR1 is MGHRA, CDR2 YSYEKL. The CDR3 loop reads CASSHWGTEAFF. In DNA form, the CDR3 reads TGCGCCAGCAGCCACTGGGGCACTGAAGCTTTCTTT.

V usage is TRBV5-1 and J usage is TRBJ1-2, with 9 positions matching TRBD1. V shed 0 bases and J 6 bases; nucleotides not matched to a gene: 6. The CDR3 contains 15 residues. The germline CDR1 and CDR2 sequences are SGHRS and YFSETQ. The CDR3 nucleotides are TGCGCCAGCAGCTTGGCTACAGGGGGCGGTGATGGCTACACCTTC. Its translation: CASSLATGGGDGYTF.